Listed below are T cell receptor beta chains from one sample, sequenced in a study of shared clonotypes between healthy human individuals. The assay was immunoSEQ multiplex PCR, and TCRdb's table has in-frame clones only and misses some. The table has a few hundred thousand clones, almost 97% seen once. Source material: naive CD4+ T cells sorted from blood. The receptor source for this set is a woman in her twenties or thirties in good health. Both conserved end residues are part of each CDR3. D genes are given only for firm matches. Expanded clones get a size class; other rows say once, few or many, or leave the size out.

DNA: TGTGCCAGCAGCTTCGTCGTGGGTAGCGGCATTGTTTCCTACAATGAGCAGTTCTTC
CDR3: CASSFVVGSGIVSYNEQFF
size: .
V: TRBV5-6
D: .
J: TRBJ2-1

DNA: TGTGCCAGCAGCCCCTCTCGGCTCGCTAATGAAAAACTGTTTTTT
CDR3: CASSPSRLANEKLFF
size: .
V: TRBV7-9
D: .
J: TRBJ1-4

DNA: TGCGCCAGCAGTGAGCGGGGACAAATGACAGATACGCAGTATTTT
CDR3: CASSERGQMTDTQYF
size: .
V: TRBV10-1
D: .
J: TRBJ2-3

DNA: TGTGCCAGCAGCTCTGGACAGAACACTGAAGCTTTCTTT
CDR3: CASSSGQNTEAFF
size: .
V: TRBV7-6
D: .
J: TRBJ1-1

DNA: TGCAGCGTTGAAGTCCCCTCTCGCCAGAGGAACACTGAAGCTTTCTTT
CDR3: CSVEVPSRQRNTEAFF
size: .
V: TRBV29-1
D: .
J: TRBJ1-1

DNA: TGCGCCAGCAGCCGAGATACAGGGTCTCATACCTTC
CDR3: CASSRDTGSHTF
size: .
V: TRBV4-1
D: .
J: TRBJ1-2

DNA: TGTGCCAGCAGTTGGGGATATAACCCCCAGCATTTT
CDR3: CASSWGYNPQHF
size: .
V: TRBV28
D: .
J: TRBJ1-5

DNA: TGTGCCAGCAGACCCGGGACCGCGACGACTGAAGCTTTCTTT
CDR3: CASRPGTATTEAFF
size: .
V: TRBV28
D: .
J: TRBJ1-1

DNA: TGTGCCGGCTCGGAGCAGGGAAGCTCCTACAATGAGCAGTTCTTC
CDR3: CAGSEQGSSYNEQFF
size: .
V: TRBV6-1
D: .
J: TRBJ2-1

DNA: TGTGCCAGCAGCTTGACCGCTACTGAAGCTTTCTTT
CDR3: CASSLTATEAFF
size: .
V: TRBV28
D: .
J: TRBJ1-1

DNA: TGTGCCAGTAGTAACATGGCAGGGTTCTCTGGAAACACCATATATTTT
CDR3: CASSNMAGFSGNTIYF
size: .
V: TRBV19
D: .
J: TRBJ1-3

DNA: TGTGCCAGCAGCGTCGGGGGACAGGGAGACAATGAGCAGTTCTTC
CDR3: CASSVGGQGDNEQFF
size: .
V: TRBV9
D: TRBD1
J: TRBJ2-1

DNA: TGTGCCAGCAGTTTAGGGGGGCCGACCCTCTTGACTGTCTATGGCTACACCTTC
CDR3: CASSLGGPTLLTVYGYTF
size: .
V: TRBV28
D: .
J: TRBJ1-2

DNA: TGCGCCAGCAGCCAAGAATTACTAGCGGGAGAGGGTTATGTTGTCGAGCAGTTCTTC
CDR3: CASSQELLAGEGYVVEQFF
size: .
V: TRBV4-1
D: TRBD2
J: TRBJ2-1

DNA: TGTGCCTGGAGTGAGCTGACACACTATGGCTACACCTTC
CDR3: CAWSELTHYGYTF
size: .
V: TRBV30
D: .
J: TRBJ1-2

DNA: TGTGCCAGCAGTTTCTCAGGGCTCTACGAGCAGTACTTC
CDR3: CASSFSGLYEQYF
size: .
V: TRBV28
D: .
J: TRBJ2-7

DNA: TGTGCCAGCAGCCCGACAGGTAACAATGGCTACGAGCAGTACTTC
CDR3: CASSPTGNNGYEQYF
size: once
V: TRBV7-2
D: .
J: TRBJ2-7

DNA: TGTGCCAGCTCCCTGGGACTAGCGGAGACCTACGAGCAGTACTTC
CDR3: CASSLGLAETYEQYF
size: .
V: TRBV18
D: TRBD2
J: TRBJ2-7

DNA: TGCGCCAGCAGCTCACGCTCAACAGGGGCCAACGTCCTGACTTTC
CDR3: CASSSRSTGANVLTF
size: .
V: TRBV5-1
D: .
J: TRBJ2-6

DNA: TGTGCCAGCAGTGAAATCTTTGGGGACAGGGGAGACGAGCAGTACTTC
CDR3: CASSEIFGDRGDEQYF
size: .
V: TRBV2
D: TRBD1
J: TRBJ2-7

DNA: TGTGCCACAAGAGACAGGGGTGGGGAGACCCAGTACTTC
CDR3: CATRDRGGETQYF
size: once
V: TRBV15
D: TRBD1
J: TRBJ2-5

DNA: TGTGCCAGTGGTGGGGAGGGGAATCAGCCCCAGCATTTT
CDR3: CASGGEGNQPQHF
size: .
V: TRBV28
D: .
J: TRBJ1-5

DNA: TGCGCCAGCAGCAAAGACACCGGGAGCAATGAGCAGTTCTTC
CDR3: CASSKDTGSNEQFF
size: .
V: TRBV4-1
D: .
J: TRBJ2-1

DNA: TGTGCCAGCGCGGGGGGAGACGGTTACGAGCAGTACTTC
CDR3: CASAGGDGYEQYF
size: once
V: TRBV28
D: TRBD2
J: TRBJ2-7

DNA: TGTGCCAGCAGCCGGAGAGACAGGGGGCTTGGAAACACCATATATTTT
CDR3: CASSRRDRGLGNTIYF
size: .
V: TRBV13
D: TRBD1
J: TRBJ1-3

DNA: TGTGCCAGCAGCGTAAGCGGAGAAACCTACAATGAGCAGTTCTTC
CDR3: CASSVSGETYNEQFF
size: .
V: TRBV11-2
D: .
J: TRBJ2-1

DNA: TGTGCCATCAGAGGACCCAGGGAAATCTATGGCTACACCTTC
CDR3: CAIRGPREIYGYTF
size: .
V: TRBV10-3
D: .
J: TRBJ1-2

DNA: TGTGCCAGTAGTATACGGGACAAGAACACCGGGGAGCTGTTTTTT
CDR3: CASSIRDKNTGELFF
size: .
V: TRBV19
D: .
J: TRBJ2-2

DNA: TGCGCCAGCAGCTTGAGGTCAGATACGCAGTATTTT
CDR3: CASSLRSDTQYF
size: .
V: TRBV5-1
D: .
J: TRBJ2-3

DNA: TGTGCCAGCAGCTCCAAGGACTGGTACTACAATGAGCAGTTCTTC
CDR3: CASSSKDWYYNEQFF
size: .
V: TRBV5-6
D: .
J: TRBJ2-1

DNA: TGTGCCAGTCGAACCCCTCGCGGGACGTATACGCAGTATTTT
CDR3: CASRTPRGTYTQYF
size: .
V: TRBV28
D: .
J: TRBJ2-3

DNA: TGTGCCAGCATAAGAGCAACTAATGAAAAACTGTTTTTT
CDR3: CASIRATNEKLFF
size: .
V: TRBV28
D: .
J: TRBJ1-4

DNA: TGTGCCAGCAGTATTGGCATCAGTCAGCCCCAGCATTTT
CDR3: CASSIGISQPQHF
size: .
V: TRBV6-5
D: .
J: TRBJ1-5

DNA: TGTGCCAGCAGTTTCGGGACAGGTCAGGAAAAACTGTTTTTT
CDR3: CASSFGTGQEKLFF
size: .
V: TRBV28
D: TRBD1
J: TRBJ1-4

DNA: TGTGCCACCACCCCGGACAGGGGGAGGTCTACTGAAGCTTTCTTT
CDR3: CATTPDRGRSTEAFF
size: .
V: TRBV15
D: TRBD1
J: TRBJ1-1

DNA: TGCAGCGTTTTTTCAGGGGGTGACACTGAAGCTTTCTTT
CDR3: CSVFSGGDTEAFF
size: .
V: TRBV29-1
D: TRBD1
J: TRBJ1-1

DNA: TGCGCCAGCAGCCTATTTGGGGCCACCTACGAGCAGTACTTC
CDR3: CASSLFGATYEQYF
size: .
V: TRBV5-1
D: .
J: TRBJ2-7

DNA: TGTGCCAGCAGGGCAAACCGGGACAAGGGCCGCCTTTGCTCCTACAATGAGCAGTTCTTC
CDR3: CASRANRDKGRLCSYNEQFF
size: .
V: TRBV21-1
D: .
J: TRBJ2-1

DNA: TGTGCCTGCAAGACTAGCGGGAACGTGAATGAGCAGTTCTTC
CDR3: CACKTSGNVNEQFF
size: .
V: TRBV19
D: TRBD2
J: TRBJ2-1

DNA: TGTGCCAGTAGCGGACAGGGAGGTAATCAGCCCCAGCATTTT
CDR3: CASSGQGGNQPQHF
size: .
V: TRBV19
D: TRBD1
J: TRBJ1-5

DNA: TGTGCCAGTGCTGGGGAGACCCAGTACTTC
CDR3: CASAGETQYF
size: .
V: TRBV28
D: .
J: TRBJ2-5

DNA: TGTGCCAGCAGGCCCCTCGCTCCCGGGGCCAACGTCCTGACTTTC
CDR3: CASRPLAPGANVLTF
size: .
V: TRBV2
D: .
J: TRBJ2-6

DNA: TGTGCCAGCAGTTTCACCGGGTCTGAAGCTTTCTTT
CDR3: CASSFTGSEAFF
size: .
V: TRBV28
D: .
J: TRBJ1-1

DNA: TGTGCCATCAGTGTAGACGGGAGGTACACAGATACGCAGTATTTT
CDR3: CAISVDGRYTDTQYF
size: .
V: TRBV10-3
D: TRBD2
J: TRBJ2-3